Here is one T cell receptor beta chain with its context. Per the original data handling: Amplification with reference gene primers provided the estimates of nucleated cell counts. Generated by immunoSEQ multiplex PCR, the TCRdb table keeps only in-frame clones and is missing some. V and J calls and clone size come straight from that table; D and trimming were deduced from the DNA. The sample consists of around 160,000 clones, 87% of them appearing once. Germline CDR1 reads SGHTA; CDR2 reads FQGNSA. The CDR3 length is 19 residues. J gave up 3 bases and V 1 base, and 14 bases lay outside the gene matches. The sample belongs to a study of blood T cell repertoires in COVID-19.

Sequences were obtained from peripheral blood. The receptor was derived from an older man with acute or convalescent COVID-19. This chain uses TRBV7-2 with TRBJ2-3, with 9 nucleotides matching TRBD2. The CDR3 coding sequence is TGTGCCAGCAGCTTAGTTCGGCGGGGGGGCATTTTTGCGACAGATACGCAGTATTTT. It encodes CASSLVRRGGIFATDTQYF.